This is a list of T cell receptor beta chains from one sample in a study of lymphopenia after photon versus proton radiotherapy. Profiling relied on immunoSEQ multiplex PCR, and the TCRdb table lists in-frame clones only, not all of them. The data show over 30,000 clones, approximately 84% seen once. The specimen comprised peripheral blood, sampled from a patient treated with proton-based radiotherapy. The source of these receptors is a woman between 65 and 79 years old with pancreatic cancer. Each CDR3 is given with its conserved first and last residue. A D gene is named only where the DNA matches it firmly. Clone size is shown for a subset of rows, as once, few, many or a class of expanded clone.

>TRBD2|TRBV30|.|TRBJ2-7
TGTGCCTCCGGAGGGGCTAGCGGGGTAAACGAGCAGTACTTC
CASGGASGVNEQYF
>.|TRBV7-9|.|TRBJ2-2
TGTGCCATCCCCGCGGCCCCCGGGGAGCTGTTTTTT
CAIPAAPGELFF
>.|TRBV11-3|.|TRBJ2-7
TGTGCCAGCAGCTTACAGTCCTTGCGGGACAACTCCTACGAGCAGTACTTC
CASSLQSLRDNSYEQYF
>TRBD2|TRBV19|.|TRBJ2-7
TGTGCCAGTAGCCGGGGACTAGCGGGAGAACTCGTCCCCTACGAGCAGTACTTC
CASSRGLAGELVPYEQYF
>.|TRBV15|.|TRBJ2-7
TGTGCCACCGGAGGGGCCTACGAGCAGTACTTC
CATGGAYEQYF
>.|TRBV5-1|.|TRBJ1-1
TGCGCCAGCAGCTTGTCTAGTGGGAACACTGAAGCTTTCTTT
CASSLSSGNTEAFF
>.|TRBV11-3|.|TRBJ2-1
TGTGCCAGCAGCTTAGGGGGCAAGCAGTTCTTC
CASSLGGKQFF
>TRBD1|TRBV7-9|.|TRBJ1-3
TGTGCCAGCAGCCGAGGACAGGCCATCTCTGGAAACACCATATATTTT
CASSRGQAISGNTIYF
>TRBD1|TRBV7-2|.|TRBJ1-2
TGTGCCAGCAGCTTAGCCAGGGGGCGCGGATATGGCTACACCTTC
CASSLARGRGYGYTF
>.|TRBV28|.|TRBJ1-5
TGTGCCAGCAGTTTAATCCAGGGTGCTAGCAATCAGCCCCAGCATTTT
CASSLIQGASNQPQHF
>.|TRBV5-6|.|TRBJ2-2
TGTGCCAGCAGCTTGGGAACGACCGCCGGGGAGCTGTTTTTT
CASSLGTTAGELFF
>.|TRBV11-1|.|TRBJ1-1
TGTGCCAGCAGCTTGGCACGGCTGAACACTGAAGCTTTCTTT
CASSLARLNTEAFF
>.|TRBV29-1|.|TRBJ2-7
TGCAGCGCAGGAGGAGGGGCTTACGAGCAGTACTTC
CSAGGGAYEQYF
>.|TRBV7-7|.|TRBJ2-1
TGTGCTAGCAGCCTTCAGGGTGCGGACAATGAGCAGTTCTTC
CASSLQGADNEQFF
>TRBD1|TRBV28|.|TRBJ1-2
TGTGCCAGTTTGATGGGGACAGGGGAAAAGTCTTTCTATGGCTACACCTTC
CASLMGTGEKSFYGYTF
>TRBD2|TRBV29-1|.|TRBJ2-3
TGCAGCGTTTCCCCACATACTAGCGGGATGGGAAATACGCAGTATTTT
CSVSPHTSGMGNTQYF
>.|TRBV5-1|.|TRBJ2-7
TGCGCCAGCACGGGAGTGGGGGGCGCGTCCTACGAGCAGTACTTC
CASTGVGGASYEQYF
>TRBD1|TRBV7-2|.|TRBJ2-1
TGTGCCAGCAGCCCAGGAATCCGGGACAGTTTCTTCTTC
CASSPGIRDSFFF
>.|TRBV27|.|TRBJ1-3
TGTGCCAGCAGTTTAGCCTCTGGAAACACCATATATTTT
CASSLASGNTIYF
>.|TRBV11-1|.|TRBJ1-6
TGTGCCAGCAGCAGCGAAGACAGTCCTGTCGCCTTT
CASSSEDSPVAF
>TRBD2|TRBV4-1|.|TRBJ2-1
TGCGCCAGCAGCCGCACTAGCGGGGGGATCAATGAGCAGTTCTTC
CASSRTSGGINEQFF
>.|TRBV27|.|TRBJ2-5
TGTGCCAGCAGTTTAGGGGGCGGCCACCAAGAGACCCAGTACTTC
CASSLGGGHQETQYF
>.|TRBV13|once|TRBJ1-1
TGTGCCAGCAGCAAGGACAGTGAAGCTTTCTTT
CASSKDSEAFF
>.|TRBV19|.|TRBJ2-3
TGTGCCAGTAGTATCTTACACAGTATCACAGATACGCAGTATTTT
CASSILHSITDTQYF
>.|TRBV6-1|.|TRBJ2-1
TGTGCCAGCAGTGAAGGGGTCAGCAACTTAGCCCCCTACAATGAGCAGTTCTTC
CASSEGVSNLAPYNEQFF
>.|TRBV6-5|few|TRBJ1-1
TGTGCCAGCAGTTACAGGTCGACCCTCAAGGGCACTGAAGCTTTCTTT
CASSYRSTLKGTEAFF
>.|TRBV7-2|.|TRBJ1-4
TGTGCCAGCAGCCGAGACCCCCCGAAACCTAATGAAAAACTGTTTTTT
CASSRDPPKPNEKLFF
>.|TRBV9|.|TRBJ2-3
TGTGCCAGCAGCGTGAAAGTACACTCTAGCACAGATACGCAGTATTTT
CASSVKVHSSTDTQYF
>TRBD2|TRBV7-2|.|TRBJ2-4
TGTGCCAGCAGCTTAGAACTAGCGGGAAACATTCAGTACTTC
CASSLELAGNIQYF
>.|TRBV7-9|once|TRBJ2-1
TGTGCCAGCAGCTTATTGGAGACCCCAGACAATGAGCAGTTCTTC
CASSLLETPDNEQFF
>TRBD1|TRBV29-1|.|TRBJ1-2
TGCAGCGTTGGGGACAGAAACTATGGCTACACCTTC
CSVGDRNYGYTF
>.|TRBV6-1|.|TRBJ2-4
TGTGCCAGCAAAGACTGGGGGGAGGCCAAAAACATTCAGTACTTC
CASKDWGEAKNIQYF
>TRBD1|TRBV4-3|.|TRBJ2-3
TGCGCCAGCAGCCGGGGACAGGGAGATACGCAGTATTTT
CASSRGQGDTQYF
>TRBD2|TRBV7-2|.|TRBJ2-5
TGTGCCAGCAACCAGGGAGGGAGTCAGACCCAGTACTTC
CASNQGGSQTQYF
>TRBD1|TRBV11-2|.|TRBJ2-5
TGTGCCAGCAGCTCCGGGACAGGGCTCGAGACCCAGTACTTC
CASSSGTGLETQYF
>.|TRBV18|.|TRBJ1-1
TGTGCCAGCTCACCGGACAGCAACACTGAAGCTTTCTTT
CASSPDSNTEAFF
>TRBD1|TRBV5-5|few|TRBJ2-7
TGTGCCAGCAGCAGTACCGGGACAGGGATAGCCTACGAGCAGTACTTC
CASSSTGTGIAYEQYF
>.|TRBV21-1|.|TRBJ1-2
TGTGCCAGCAGCAGGACAGGGTTGCCCACGTATGGCTACACCTTC
CASSRTGLPTYGYTF
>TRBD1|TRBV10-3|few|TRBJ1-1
TGTGCCATCAGTTTACAGGGGAGGAGGACTGAAGCTTTCTTT
CAISLQGRRTEAFF
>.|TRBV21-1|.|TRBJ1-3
TGTGCCAGCAGCAAAAGCGCAGGGGTAAACACCATATATTTT
CASSKSAGVNTIYF
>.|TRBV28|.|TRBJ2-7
TGTGCCAGCAGCGCAGGGACAAGAAGGGACGAGCAGTACTTC
CASSAGTRRDEQYF
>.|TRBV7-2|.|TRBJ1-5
TGTGCCAGCAGCTTAAACAGGGCGCCCAATCAGCCCCAGCATTTT
CASSLNRAPNQPQHF
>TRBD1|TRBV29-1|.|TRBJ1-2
TGCAGCGTTGTCGGACAGGGACCCTATGGCTACACCTTC
CSVVGQGPYGYTF
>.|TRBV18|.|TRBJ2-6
TGTGCCAGCTCCCTAAACTCTGGGGCCAACGTCCTGACTTTC
CASSLNSGANVLTF
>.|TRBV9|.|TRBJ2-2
TGTGCCAGCAGCGTAGGGACAGTTAACACCGGGGAGCTGTTTTTT
CASSVGTVNTGELFF
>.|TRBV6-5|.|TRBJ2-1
TGTGCCAGCGGGACACCGAACTACAATGAGCAGTTCTTC
CASGTPNYNEQFF
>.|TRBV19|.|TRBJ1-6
TGTGCCAGTAGTACCAGAGTCTCCTATAATTCACCCCTCCACTTT
CASSTRVSYNSPLHF
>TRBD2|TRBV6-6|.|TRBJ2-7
TGTGCCAGCAGTTCCGGGACTAGCGGGAGGTCCGAGCAGTACTTC
CASSSGTSGRSEQYF
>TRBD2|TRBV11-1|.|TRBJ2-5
TGTGCCAGCAGCTTAGGGGGGGGAGAGACCCAGTACTTC
CASSLGGGETQYF
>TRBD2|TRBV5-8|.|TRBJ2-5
TGTGCCAGCAGCTTCGGACTAGCGGGGCAAGAGACCCAGTACTTC
CASSFGLAGQETQYF
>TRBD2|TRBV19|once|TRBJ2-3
TGTGCCAGTACCGGTGGCGGGGGGAGGTTCACAGATACGCAGTATTTT
CASTGGGGRFTDTQYF
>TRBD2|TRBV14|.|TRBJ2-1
TGTGCCAGCAGCCCCCACATCCAGGCGGGAGGGCCTACAAATGAGCAGTTCTTC
CASSPHIQAGGPTNEQFF
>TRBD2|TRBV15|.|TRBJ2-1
TGTGCCACCAGCAGGCAACTTAGCGGGAGGAAATCCTACAATGAGCAGTTCTTC
CATSRQLSGRKSYNEQFF
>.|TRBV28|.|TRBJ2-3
TGTGCCAGCAGTGGACGCTCGGGCACAGATACGCAGTATTTT
CASSGRSGTDTQYF
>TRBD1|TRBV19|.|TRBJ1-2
TGTGCCAGTAGCCCGGACAGGGGGCATGGCTACACCTTC
CASSPDRGHGYTF